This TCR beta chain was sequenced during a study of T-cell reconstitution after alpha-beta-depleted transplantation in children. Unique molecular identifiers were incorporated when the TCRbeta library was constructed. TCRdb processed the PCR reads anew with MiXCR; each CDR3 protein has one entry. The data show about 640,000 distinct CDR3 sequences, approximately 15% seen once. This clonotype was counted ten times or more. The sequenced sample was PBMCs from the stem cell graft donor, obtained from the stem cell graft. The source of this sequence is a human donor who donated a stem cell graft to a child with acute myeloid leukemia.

CDR3 sequence reads: CASSLGPGDTEAFF. The CDR3 DNA reads TGTGCCAGCAGCTTGGGGCCCGGGGACACTGAAGCTTTCTTT. The chain carries TRBV5-6 and TRBJ1-1; D gene ambiguous. Trimming shortened V by 0 bases and J by 3 bases, and 9 bases separated the two germline ends. The CDR3 has 14 amino acids. Germline V gives CDR1 SGHDT, CDR2 YYEEEE.